This TCR beta chain was sequenced in a study of shared clonotypes between healthy human individuals. In the study overall: Researchers drew samples from two women and a few men aged 18 to 49. Findings of the study overall: Relative to their counterparts shared across all four donors, non-shared clonotypes exhibited diminished generation probabilities.

In germline, CDR1 is SGHNT, CDR2 YYREEE (reference sequence). The length of the CDR3 is 14 residues. The V segment lost 3 bases and the J segment 7 bases; nucleotides outside the gene matches: 10. Every subset's genomic DNA went evenly onto several immunoSEQ plates. Data came from immunoSEQ multiplex PCR; TCRdb stores just in-frame clones and leaves some out. The sample lists roughly 760,000 clones, about 74% seen once, with around 1.6% in the top ten. Of note for this clone: Its specificity is unknown.

The chain carries TRBV5-4 and TRBJ2-7, with 7 bases that match TRBD2. This TCR came from a woman aged 25 to 39 in good health. The sample comprised memory CD4+ T cells sorted from blood. Subset given: CD45RA-negative fraction. In DNA form, the CDR3 reads TGTGCCAGCAGCTCGGGACTACGGCATCTTGAGCAGTACTTC. Amino acid sequence: CASSSGLRHLEQYF.